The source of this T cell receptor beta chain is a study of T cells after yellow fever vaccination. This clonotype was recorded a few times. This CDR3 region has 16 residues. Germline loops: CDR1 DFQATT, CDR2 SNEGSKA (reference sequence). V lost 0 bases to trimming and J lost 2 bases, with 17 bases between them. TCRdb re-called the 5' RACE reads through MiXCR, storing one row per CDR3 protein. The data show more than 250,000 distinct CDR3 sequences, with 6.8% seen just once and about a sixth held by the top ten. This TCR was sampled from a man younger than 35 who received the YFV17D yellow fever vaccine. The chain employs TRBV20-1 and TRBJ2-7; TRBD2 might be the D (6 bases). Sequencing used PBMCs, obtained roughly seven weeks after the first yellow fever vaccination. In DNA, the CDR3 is TGCAGTGCTAGAGATTACGGTTCGGACTATACCTACGAGCAGTACTTC. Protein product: CSARDYGSDYTYEQYF.